The 11 T cell receptor beta chains below all came from one sample that was sequenced in a study of blood T cell repertoires in COVID-19. TCRdb's copy holds only in-frame clones and misses some; the assay was immunoSEQ multiplex PCR. The sample shows 180,000 or so clones, about 90% of them seen only once. The source material was peripheral blood. The receptors originated from a man younger than 35 with active or convalescent COVID-19.

This chain connects TRBV9 to TRBJ2-1, with D perhaps matching TRBD2 (6 bases). With 2 bases removed from V and 0 bases from J, the gap between germline ends came to 9 bases. Germline V gives CDR1 SGDLS, CDR2 YYNGEE. This CDR3 comprises 15 residues. The CDR3, as DNA: TGTGCCAGCAGCGTTCGGGGGAGCTCCTACAATGAGCAGTTCTTC. Amino acid sequence: CASSVRGSSYNEQFF.

This clone was observed a single time. The chain is built from TRBV3-1 (or the pseudogene TRBV3-2) and TRBJ2-1, with 11 bases that match TRBD1. Germline-derived CDR1 and CDR2 are LGHDT and YNNKEL (reference sequence). The CDR3 has 18 residues. V was clipped by 4 bases and J by 1 base; unmatched bases: 9. The CDR3 loop reads CASSPGQGVRMSYNEQFF. CDR3 DNA sequence: TGTGCCAGCAGCCCGGGACAGGGGGTAAGAATGTCCTACAATGAGCAGTTCTTC.

The chain uses TRBV3-1 (or the pseudogene TRBV3-2) and TRBJ2-5; 8 bases are shared with TRBD1. The CDR3 spans 16 residues. The V gene's germline CDR1 is LGHDT and CDR2 YNNKEL (reference sequence). With V trimmed by 1 base and J by 1 base, 5 bases remained unmatched. The CDR3 coding sequence is TGTGCCAGCAGCCAAGTAAAAACAGGGGGCCAAGAGACCCAGTACTTC. Its translation: CASSQVKTGGQETQYF.

The genes are TRBV7-8 and TRBJ1-1; no definite D call. V gave up 5 bases and J gave up 8 bases, with 9 bases separating them. Germline V CDR1 and CDR2: SGHVS, FQNEAQ. The length of the CDR3 is 11 residues. CDR3: CASSPLAEAFF. CDR3 nucleotide sequence: TGTGCCAGCAGCCCCCTTGCGGAAGCTTTCTTT.

The rearrangement links TRBV24-1 to TRBJ2-2; TRBD1 is a possible D gene (6 bases). The CDR3 is 13 residues long. CDR1 is KGHDR, CDR2 SFDVKD, per germline. V dropped 5 bases and J dropped 9 bases, with 12 bases sitting between them. The CDR3 DNA sequence: TGTGCCACCAGTGGGAATACAGGGAGGGAGCTGTTTTTT. This translates into CATSGNTGRELFF.

This chain links TRBV5-1 with TRBJ2-1; 10 positions match TRBD2. V lost 4 bases, J lost 1 base, and 2 bases stayed unmatched. There are 15 residues in the CDR3. Germline values: CDR1 SGHRS, CDR2 YFSETQ. Written as DNA, the CDR3 is TGCGCCAGCAGCATTAGCGGGGGGTCCTACAATGAGCAGTTCTTC. Amino acid sequence: CASSISGGSYNEQFF.

The sample holds one count of this clone. This chain connects TRBV30 to TRBJ2-7, with D possibly matching TRBD1 (5 bases). This CDR3 contains 11 residues. Germline-derived CDR1 and CDR2 are GTSNPN and SVGIG (reference sequence). V shed 2 bases and J shed 10 bases, with 12 bases lying between them. The DNA of the CDR3 is TGTGCCTGGAGTTGGCAGGGCTCCCAGTACTTC. Translated, it gives CAWSWQGSQYF.

The chain employs TRBV5-5 and TRBJ2-1, with D tentatively TRBD1 (5 bases). CDR3 length: 15 residues. The V end was cut by 4 bases, the J end by 6 bases, with 17 bases between. Germline CDR1 reads SGHKS; CDR2 reads YYEKEE (reference sequence). The CDR3 loop reads CASSNLGTGFNEQFF. In DNA, the CDR3 is TGTGCCAGCAGCAACCTGGGCACAGGTTTCAATGAGCAGTTCTTC.

The chain couples TRBV5-6 to TRBJ2-7; 7 nucleotides align to TRBD1. From germline, CDR1 is SGHDT and CDR2 YYEEEE. V gave up 4 bases and J gave up 4 bases; unmatched junction bases: 8. The CDR3 loop spans 14 amino acids. CDR3 residues: CASSPSGTVYEQYF. The CDR3 DNA sequence: TGTGCCAGCAGCCCATCCGGGACAGTTTACGAGCAGTACTTC.

This clone was recorded once. The chain has TRBV10-2 and TRBJ2-5; 12 bases match TRBD2. This CDR3 spans 15 amino acids. V lost 6 bases to trimming and J lost 2 bases; unmatched junction nucleotides: 4. CDR1 and CDR2 (germline): WSHSY, SAAADI. CDR3 region: CASSASGGAQETQYF. In DNA form, the CDR3 reads TGCGCCAGCAGCGCTAGCGGGGGGGCTCAAGAGACCCAGTACTTC.

In nucleotides, the CDR3 is TGTGCCAGCAGTGAATATAGCGCTAGCGGGGGGCGTGAGACCCAGTACTTC. Protein sequence: CASSEYSASGGRETQYF. The V call is TRBV25-1, the J call TRBJ2-5, with 11 bases lining up with TRBD2. V was pared by 0 bases and J by 5 bases, with 8 bases of the junction left unmatched. The V gene's germline CDR1 is MGHDK and CDR2 SYGVNS. The CDR3 is 17 residues long. Full variable domain (remainder filled in from reference TRBV25-1 and TRBJ2-5): EADIYQTPRYLVIGTGKKITLECSQTMGHDKMYWYQQDPGMELHLIHYSYGVNSTEKGDLSSESTVSRIRTEHFPLTLESARPSHTSQYLCASSEYSASGGRETQYFGPGTRLLVL.